This T cell receptor beta chain derives from a study of shared clonotypes between healthy human individuals. Overall study context: Each donor's CD4 naive and CD4 memory cells filled three plates apiece, CD8 naive two, and CD8 memory one.

Execution of the assay was at deep level. Sorted-subset replicate PCR reactions were performed with approximately 190 ng DNA, corresponding to tens of thousands of T cell genomes. TCRdb's table, derived via immunoSEQ multiplex PCR, lists solely in-frame clones and lacks some. The table records hundreds of thousands of clones, around 96% of them present only once. The study enrolled healthy HIV-negative adults without recent acute infections or vaccinations as donors. Comments on this clone: Distinct nucleotide sequences in the sample also encode this CDR3.

The receptor comes from a woman in her 30s in good health. Sequenced: naive CD4+ T cells sorted from blood. The subset is: CD45RA+ positively selected.

CDR3 coding DNA: TGTGCCAGCAGCCCCGACAGGGGCAATCAGCCCCAGCATTTT. This translates into CASSPDRGNQPQHF. The V call is TRBV6-6, the J call TRBJ1-5; TRBD1 aligns across 7 bases. V lost 6 bases and J lost 2; bases outside the gene matches: 4. This CDR3 is built from 14 residues. The V gene's germline CDR1 is MNHNY and CDR2 SVGAGI (reference sequence).